The TCR beta chain under discussion was sequenced for a study of T cells in localized non-small cell lung cancer. Note on this clone: The same CDR3 arises from other DNA sequences in this sample as well.

Here immunoSEQ multiplex PCR was the method, and the copy in TCRdb shows in-frame clones only, minus some. The sample includes about 36,000 clones, around 88% of them seen just once. Between the trimmed V and J ends, which lost 5 bases and 0 bases, there was a span of 11 bases. The CDR3 is 16 residues long. CDR1 SGHTA and CDR2 FQGNSA come from the germline V gene. The sequences come from peripheral blood, collected before any cancer treatment. This sequence joins TRBV7-2 and TRBJ2-6; D gene ambiguous. The receptor's source is a woman aged 40 to 75 with stage I lung adenocarcinoma. CDR3 loop: CASSQDRTSGANVLTF. CDR3 DNA sequence: TGTGCCAGCAGCCAAGATAGAACCTCTGGGGCCAACGTCCTGACTTTC.